These 32 T cell receptor beta chains were sequenced from one sample in a study of neoadjuvant anti-PD-1 for oral cavity cancer. Libraries were prepared by immunoSEQ multiplex PCR; TCRdb keeps only in-frame clonotypes and omits some of them. Of some 12,000 clones in the sample, about 67% were seen once. The sample here was tumor tissue, taken before nivolumab (anti-PD-1) treatment. The receptor set was obtained from a person aged 35 to 85 with oral cavity squamous cell carcinoma. The donor label of this sample is uncertain.

This rearrangement joins TRBV28 to TRBJ2-7; TRBD1 might be the D (6 bases). Looked up from germline, CDR1 is MDHEN and CDR2 is SYDVKM. The ends were cut back, 4 bases at V and 3 bases at J, with 16 bases in the middle. This CDR3 is 15 amino acids long. In nucleotides, the CDR3 is TGTGCCAGCAGTTCTAGGGGGAGCCCAGTCTACGAGCAGTACTTC. Its translation is CASSSRGSPVYEQYF. The whole variable domain, filled in from reference TRBV28 and TRBJ2-7, reads DVKVTQSSRYLVKRTGEKVFLECVQDMDHENMFWYRQDPGLGLRLIYFSYDVKMKEKGDIPEGYSVSREKKERFSLILESASTNQTSMYLCASSSRGSPVYEQYFGPGTRLTVT.

This clone was counted between two and nine times. The rearrangement uses TRBV30 and TRBJ1-2, with 7 positions matching TRBD1. With 0 bases clipped from V and 3 bases from J, the junction kept 7 bases outside the gene matches. CDR3 length: 15 amino acids. The germline CDR1 and CDR2 sequences are GTSNPN and SVGIG (reference sequence). The CDR3 DNA reads TGTGCCTGGAGTGTAAGTGGGACAGACGACTATGGCTACACCTTC. Amino acid sequence: CAWSVSGTDDYGYTF.

The rearrangement links TRBV28 to TRBJ2-7; 8 bases are shared with TRBD1. The ends lost 10 bases at V and 0 bases at J; junction bases unmatched: 5. The CDR3 has 13 amino acids. Germline CDR1 reads MDHEN; CDR2 reads SYDVKM. The CDR3: CAITGGSSYEQYF. The CDR3 DNA reads as TGTGCCATCACAGGGGGAAGCTCCTACGAGCAGTACTTC.

The V gene is TRBV27, the J gene TRBJ2-4; TRBD2 agrees at 15 bases. V gave up 5 bases and J gave up 0 bases; unmatched junction bases: 11. The CDR3 covers 20 residues. Germline-derived CDR1 and CDR2 are MNHEY and SMNVEV (reference sequence). Here the CDR3 DNA reads TGTGCCAGCAGTCCCCAATCGGGACTAGCGGGAGGACTAGCCAAAAACATTCAGTACTTC. Translated, it gives CASSPQSGLAGGLAKNIQYF.

This clone was detected only a few times. The chain couples TRBV30 to TRBJ1-1; D possibly corresponds to TRBD1 (5 bases). Germline V lookup: CDR1 GTSNPN, CDR2 SVGIG (reference sequence). The CDR3 runs 12 residues. V dropped 0 bases and J dropped 4 bases, with 6 bases sitting between them. CDR3 DNA: TGTGCCTGGAGTGTCAGGGTCACTGAAGCTTTCTTT. It is translated as CAWSVRVTEAFF.

The V gene is TRBV27, the J gene TRBJ1-2, with D unresolved. Germline-derived CDR1 and CDR2 are MNHEY and SMNVEV (reference sequence). V was pared by 8 bases and J by 3 bases, with 22 bases between. CDR3 length: 16 amino acids. The CDR3 region is CASAKGESGSYYGYTF. In DNA form, the CDR3 reads TGTGCCAGCGCTAAGGGAGAGAGCGGAAGTTACTATGGCTACACCTTC.

The rearrangement uses TRBV7-3 and TRBJ1-2; 7 nucleotides agree with TRBD1. This CDR3 is 14 amino acids long. CDR1 SGHTA and CDR2 FQGTGA come from the germline V gene. V gave up 4 bases and J gave up 8 bases; unmatched junction bases: 10. The chain's CDR3 is CASSSHYRGGGYTF. Here the CDR3 DNA reads TGTGCCAGCAGCTCCCATTACAGGGGAGGGGGCTACACCTTC.

The chain recombines TRBV11-2 with TRBJ2-1; TRBD2 agrees at 11 bases. J lost 6 bases, V lost 1 base, and 5 bases had no gene match. The CDR3 contains 16 residues. Germline V gives CDR1 SGHAT, CDR2 FQNNGV. CDR3 nucleotide sequence: TGTGCCAGCAGCTTAGTCGCTAGCGGGAGGACCAATGAGCAGTTCTTC. Translated, it gives CASSLVASGRTNEQFF.

CDR3 DNA sequence: TGTGCCAGCAGTCTAACAGAGTTGGAGCAGTTCTTC. This translates into CASSLTELEQFF. The rearrangement uses TRBV2 and TRBJ2-1; D remains unclear. The CDR3 has 12 amino acids. In germline, CDR1 is SNHLY, CDR2 FYNNEI. V was pared by 5 bases and J by 10 bases, with 12 bases between. The whole variable domain, filled in from reference TRBV2 and TRBJ2-1, reads EPEVTQTPSHQVTQMGQEVILRCVPISNHLYFYWYRQILGQKVEFLVSFYNNEISEKSEIFDDQFSVERPDGSNFTLKIRSTKLEDSAMYFCASSLTELEQFFGPGTRLTVL.

The chain joins TRBV29-1 to TRBJ2-3, with 10 bases identical to TRBD2. Germline CDR1 and CDR2: SQVTM and ANQGSEA. The V and J ends lost 2 bases and 7 bases, in that order; junction bases with no gene match: 6. The CDR3 is 14 residues long. The CDR3 spells CSVEQAGGAYTQYF. The DNA of the CDR3 is TGCAGCGTTGAACAAGCGGGAGGGGCGTATACGCAGTATTTT.

This clone has a handful of counts. The rearrangement uses TRBV15 and TRBJ1-6; D remains ambiguous. Germline lookup yields CDR1 LNHNV and CDR2 YYDKDF (reference sequence). The CDR3 loop spans 13 amino acids. V was clipped by 1 base and J by 6 bases, with 4 bases between them. CDR3 sequence reads: CATSRGGNSPLHF. DNA for the CDR3: TGTGCCACCAGCAGAGGCGGTAATTCACCCCTCCACTTT.

The rearrangement joins TRBV6-6 to TRBJ2-5, with TRBD2 matching over 12 bases. Germline V lookup: CDR1 MNHNY, CDR2 SVGAGI (reference sequence). The trim removed 6 bases at V and 6 bases at J, leaving 8 bases unmatched. This CDR3 is 15 amino acids long. The CDR3 reads CASRTLAGGGKTQYF. The CDR3 DNA is TGTGCCAGCAGAACACTAGCGGGGGGTGGGAAGACCCAGTACTTC.

V usage is TRBV5-1 and J usage is TRBJ2-1; 11 bases fit TRBD2. After removal of 2 bases from V and 5 bases from J, the junction contained 3 bases not matched to a gene. Germline values: CDR1 SGHRS, CDR2 YFSETQ. The CDR3 length is 15 residues. CDR3 DNA: TGCGCCAGCAGCTTCCTAGCGGGAGGTCACAATGAGCAGTTCTTC. Translating it yields CASSFLAGGHNEQFF. Together with reference TRBV5-1 and TRBJ2-1, the CDR3 gives the full variable domain: KAGVTQTPRYLIKTRGQQVTLSCSPISGHRSVSWYQQTPGQGLQFLFEYFSETQRNKGNFPGRFSGRQFSNSRSEMNVSTLELGDSALYLCASSFLAGGHNEQFFGPGTRLTVL.

The chain combines TRBV2 with TRBJ2-7; weak D call: TRBD1 (7 bases). The germline V gene has CDR1 SNHLY and CDR2 FYNNEI. The V end lost 5 bases, the J end lost 2 bases, and 19 bases lay between the germline ends. The CDR3 covers 16 residues. DNA for the CDR3: TGTGCCAGCAGTTACGGAGGAGGGGGCAGGGCCTACGAGCAGTACTTC. Translation gives CASSYGGGGRAYEQYF.

The chain employs TRBV5-4 and TRBJ2-1; 8 nucleotides line up with TRBD2. CDR3 length equals 15 residues. J gave up 6 bases and V 0 bases, and 5 bases lay outside the gene matches. CDR1 and CDR2 from the germline V gene are SGHNT and YYREEE (reference sequence). The DNA for the CDR3 is TGTGCCAGCAGCTTGGGGACTAGCCTTGTCAATGAGCAGTTCTTC. This sequence encodes CASSLGTSLVNEQFF.

V gene TRBV29-1 combines with J gene TRBJ2-5; D not certain. The ends were cut back, 0 bases at V and 2 bases at J, with 10 bases in the middle. Germline assignment: CDR1 SQVTM and CDR2 ANQGSEA. The CDR3 covers 14 residues. CDR3 sequence: CSVEDRARQETQYF. The CDR3 bases are TGCAGCGTTGAAGATCGGGCCAGACAAGAGACCCAGTACTTC.

The chain recombines TRBV19 with TRBJ2-2; D uncertain. This CDR3 is built from 15 residues. Trimming took off 5 bases at V and 0 bases at J, with 10 bases between the two ends. The germline V gene has CDR1 LNHDA and CDR2 SQIVND (reference sequence). This CDR3 reads CASSVGSANTGELFF. The CDR3 DNA sequence: TGTGCCAGTAGTGTCGGCTCAGCGAACACCGGGGAGCTGTTTTTT.

In nucleotides, the CDR3 is TGTGCCAGCAGCCCCGAGGGTCGTCCTGGGGCCAACGTCCTGACTTTC. It codes for CASSPEGRPGANVLTF. This chain joins TRBV5-6 and TRBJ2-6; a weak D match, TRBD2 (5 bases). Trimming left V 4 bases short and J 2 bases short, with 13 bases between. Germline-derived CDR1 and CDR2 are SGHDT and YYEEEE. There are 16 residues in the CDR3.

The chain couples TRBV19 to TRBJ2-3, with D unresolved. The CDR3 runs to 15 residues. Trimming removed 2 bases from V and 3 bases from J, with 12 bases in between. CDR1 LNHDA and CDR2 SQIVND come from the germline V gene (reference sequence). CDR3 residues: CASSIRQSGTDTQYF. The CDR3 DNA is TGTGCCAGTAGTATAAGGCAGTCTGGTACAGATACGCAGTATTTT.

V gene TRBV11-1 combines with J gene TRBJ2-6; perhaps TRBD1 as D (6 bases). CDR1 and CDR2 (germline): SGHAT, FQDESV (reference sequence). The CDR3 is 14 amino acids. V gave up 5 bases and J gave up 4 bases, with 9 bases separating them. The CDR3 coding sequence is TGTGCCAGCAGCCCCAGGGGCGGGGCCAACGTCCTGACTTTC. Protein: CASSPRGGANVLTF.

The chain combines TRBV5-6 with TRBJ1-2, with D unresolved. The V end was cut by 0 bases, the J end by 3 bases, with 9 bases between. The CDR3 extends over 14 amino acids. Germline values: CDR1 SGHDT, CDR2 YYEEEE. The CDR3 sequence is CASSLGSAHYGYTF. The CDR3 nucleotides are TGTGCCAGCAGCTTGGGTTCAGCCCACTATGGCTACACCTTC. The whole variable domain, remainder taken from reference TRBV5-6 and TRBJ1-2, is DAGVTQSPTHLIKTRGQQVTLRCSPKSGHDTVSWYQQALGQGPQFIFQYYEEEERQRGNFPDRFSGHQFPNYSSELNVNALLLGDSALYLCASSLGSAHYGYTFGSGTRLTVV.

This clone was counted between two and nine times. V and J are TRBV2 and TRBJ2-7, with a possible D match to TRBD1 (5 bases). The CDR3 covers 16 residues. Germline V lookup: CDR1 SNHLY, CDR2 FYNNEI. Between the trimmed V and J ends, which lost 1 base and 7 bases, there was a span of 20 bases. DNA for the CDR3: TGTGCCAGCAGTGAAGGGTCAGGCTACAGGTCGTCAGAGCAGTACTTC. Translated, it gives CASSEGSGYRSSEQYF.

The CDR3 region has the DNA TGTGCCACAAACAGGGAGGCCAAAAACATTCAGTACTTC. It codes for CATNREAKNIQYF. The V and J genes are TRBV28 and TRBJ2-4; a weak D match, TRBD1 (6 bases). The germline gives CDR1 MDHEN, CDR2 SYDVKM. V lost 10 bases, J lost 1 base, and 11 bases lay in between. The CDR3 runs 13 residues.

The CDR3 loop is CASSLTGHFLGNTIYF. The CDR3 coding sequence is TGTGCCAGTAGTTTAACGGGACACTTCTTGGGAAACACCATATATTTT. The chain joins TRBV19 to TRBJ1-3, with D tentatively TRBD1 (6 bases). The CDR3 covers 16 residues. CDR1 is LNHDA, CDR2 SQIVND, per germline (reference sequence). Between the trimmed V and J ends, which lost 5 bases and 4 bases, there was a span of 18 bases.

The CDR3 DNA is TGTGCCTGGAGGACAGGGTCTAATGGCTACACCTTC. It translates to CAWRTGSNGYTF. The rearrangement joins TRBV30 to TRBJ1-2; 7 positions agree with TRBD1. Germline CDR1 and CDR2: GTSNPN and SVGIG (reference sequence). Trimming took 3 bases from V and 6 from J; bases not matched to a gene: 4. The CDR3 spans 12 residues.

This chain uses TRBV2 with TRBJ1-5; TRBD1 agrees at 8 bases. Trimming removed 4 bases from V and 0 bases from J; junction bases left unmatched: 11. CDR3 length: 18 amino acids. Germline V lookup: CDR1 SNHLY, CDR2 FYNNEI. CDR3 in amino acids: CASSAWQGAAYSNQPQHF. The CDR3 DNA sequence: TGTGCCAGCAGTGCCTGGCAGGGGGCGGCATATAGCAATCAGCCCCAGCATTTT.

V usage is TRBV5-1 and J usage is TRBJ2-6, with D possibly TRBD2 on 5 matching bases. This CDR3 is 15 amino acids long. Germline assignment: CDR1 SGHRS and CDR2 YFSETQ. Trimming took off 4 bases at V and 0 bases at J, with 8 bases between the two ends. The chain's CDR3 is CASSVDFSGANVLTF. The CDR3, as DNA: TGCGCCAGCAGCGTGGACTTCTCTGGGGCCAACGTCCTGACTTTC.

This clone has only one observation. The V call is TRBV11-2, the J call TRBJ1-1; weak D call: TRBD1 (5 bases). Germline CDR1 reads SGHAT; CDR2 reads FQNNGV. Trimming removed 4 bases at V and 3 bases at J, with 12 bases between. This CDR3 contains 14 residues. CDR3 DNA: TGTGCCAGCAGCTCATATGTAGGGGACACTGAAGCTTTCTTT. Translated, it gives CASSSYVGDTEAFF.

This chain connects TRBV2 to TRBJ2-6, with TRBD2 identical over 7 bases. The CDR3 runs 15 residues. Germline V lookup: CDR1 SNHLY, CDR2 FYNNEI. J gave up 2 bases and V 5 bases, and 3 bases lay outside the gene matches. Here the CDR3 DNA reads TGTGCCAGCAGTAGGACTAGACCTGGGGCCAACGTCCTGACTTTC. Amino acid sequence: CASSRTRPGANVLTF. The full variable domain, completed using reference TRBV2 and TRBJ2-6, is EPEVTQTPSHQVTQMGQEVILRCVPISNHLYFYWYRQILGQKVEFLVSFYNNEISEKSEIFDDQFSVERPDGSNFTLKIRSTKLEDSAMYFCASSRTRPGANVLTFGAGSRLTVL.

The chain carries TRBV7-8 and TRBJ2-5; 8 bases agree with TRBD2. This CDR3 comprises 15 residues. With 5 bases clipped from V and 1 base from J, the junction kept 6 bases outside the gene matches. The germline V gene encodes CDR1 SGHVS and CDR2 FQNEAQ. The CDR3 nucleotides read TGTGCCAGCAGCCCCCAACTAGCGGTCCAAGAGACCCAGTACTTC. Translating it yields CASSPQLAVQETQYF.

V and J are TRBV6-6 and TRBJ1-2; D unresolved. The CDR3 is 14 residues long. V was cut by 4 bases and J by 4 bases, with 13 bases left in between. Germline CDR1 reads MNHNY; CDR2 reads SVGAGI (reference sequence). CDR3 residues: CASSFRTETYGYTF. The CDR3 region has the DNA TGTGCCAGCAGTTTTCGGACGGAGACCTATGGCTACACCTTC.

V and J are TRBV6-5 and TRBJ2-3; maybe TRBD1 (6 bases). Trimming removed 6 bases at V and 1 base at J, with 14 bases between. Germline lookup yields CDR1 MNHEY and CDR2 SVGAGI. This CDR3 spans 15 amino acids. The CDR3: CASRPGQPGTDTQYF. The DNA of the CDR3 is TGTGCCAGCAGGCCGGGACAACCCGGCACAGATACGCAGTATTTT.